These 27 T cell receptor beta chains share one sample of origin, sequenced in a study of blood T cells in healthy people across ages. The second PCR ran about 7 to 12 cycles with a sample-barcoded 5' primer and J-beta primers. TCRdb re-derived calls from the 5' RACE reads in MiXCR, one entry per CDR3 protein. This table holds roughly 1,300,000 distinct CDR3 sequences, roughly 60% found once. Sequencing was carried out using blood. Receptors originate from a man aged 18 to 30 in good health.

V gene TRBV4-1 combines with J gene TRBJ2-7; possible D gene TRBD1, 5 bases. Germline CDR1 and CDR2: MGHRA and YSYEKL. Trimming removed 1 base from V and 2 bases from J, with 12 bases in between. CDR3 size: 15 residues. The CDR3 bases are TGCGCCAGCAGCCAAGTAAGTCAGGGAACCTACGAGCAGTACTTC. Translation: CASSQVSQGTYEQYF.

This chain uses TRBV5-1 with TRBJ2-5; the match to TRBD2 covers 10 bases. The J call may be mistaken, given a closer DNA end match to TRBJ2-7. CDR3 length equals 14 residues. CDR1 SGHRS and CDR2 YFSETQ come from the germline V gene. The DNA for the CDR3 is TGCGCCAGCAGAGCCGGGACTAGCGCCGTCGAGCAGTACTTC. Protein sequence: CASRAGTSAVEQYF.

The rearrangement uses TRBV28 and TRBJ2-2; no reliable D call. Germline CDR1 is MDHEN and CDR2 is SYDVKM. The CDR3 is 13 amino acids. With 3 bases removed from V and 6 bases from J, the gap between germline ends came to 8 bases. The CDR3 DNA reads as TGTGCCAGCAGTTTTGCAGTGGCCGGGGAGCTGTTTTTT. Translated: CASSFAVAGELFF.

This chain uses TRBV27 with TRBJ2-1, with a tentative D call TRBD2 (6 bases). V gave up 5 bases and J gave up 10 bases, with 12 bases separating them. Germline V gene lookup returns CDR1 MNHEY and CDR2 SMNVEV (reference sequence). This CDR3 contains 12 residues. The CDR3 loop is CASSKGLPEQFF. CDR3 coding DNA: TGTGCCAGCAGTAAGGGACTCCCCGAGCAGTTCTTC.

In its sample, this clonotype was seen a few times. The chain links TRBV5-1 to TRBJ2-1; D gene ambiguous. CDR3 length equals 12 residues. CDR1 and CDR2 (germline): SGHRS, YFSETQ. V was clipped by 7 bases and J by 12 bases, with 17 bases between them. Here the CDR3 DNA reads TGCGCCAGCCGGCTAGACAATCGTCGGCAGTTCTTC. Its translation: CASRLDNRRQFF.

The V gene is TRBV7-8, the J gene TRBJ2-7; D uncertain. V was pared by 9 bases and J by 5 bases, with 17 bases between. This CDR3 has 13 amino acids. The germline V gene encodes CDR1 SGHVS and CDR2 FQNEAQ. This CDR3 is CASQPHEGNEQYF. In DNA form, the CDR3 reads TGTGCCAGTCAGCCACACGAAGGAAACGAGCAGTACTTC. Full variable domain (rest looked up from reference TRBV7-8 and TRBJ2-7): GAGVSQSPRYKVAKRGQDVALRCDPISGHVSLFWYQQALGQGPEFLTYFQNEAQLDKSGLPSDRFFAERPEGSVSTLKIQRTQQEDSAVYLCASQPHEGNEQYFGPGTRLTVT.

The rearrangement joins TRBV6-6 to TRBJ2-7; D could derive from TRBD1 or TRBD2 (6 bases each). The germline V gene has CDR1 MNHNY and CDR2 SVGAGI (reference sequence). The CDR3 runs to 17 residues. Trimming stripped 5 bases from V and 3 bases from J, with 23 bases between. CDR3 residues: CASSTSLRDTINYEQYF. In DNA form, the CDR3 reads TGTGCCAGCAGTACATCCCTGCGGGACACCATAAACTACGAGCAGTACTTC.

The chain joins TRBV14 to TRBJ1-2; D call uncertain. V lost 0 bases and J 7 bases, leaving 12 bases between the germline ends. The CDR3 contains 14 residues. Germline values: CDR1 SGHDN, CDR2 FVKESK. The CDR3 spells CASSQDRGSGGYTF. CDR3 sequence (DNA): TGTGCCAGCAGCCAAGATAGAGGGTCCGGTGGCTACACCTTC. Full variable domain (missing parts from reference TRBV14 and TRBJ1-2): EAGVTQFPSHSVIEKGQTVTLRCDPISGHDNLYWYRRVMGKEIKFLLHFVKESKQDESGMPNNRFLAERTGGTYSTLKVQPAELEDSGVYFCASSQDRGSGGYTFGSGTRLTVV.

The V gene is TRBV20-1, the J gene TRBJ2-5; 7 bases align to TRBD2. TRBJ2-7 matches the DNA end more closely, so the J call is doubtful. The CDR3 consists of 15 residues. The V gene's germline CDR1 is DFQATT and CDR2 SNEGSKA (reference sequence). In nucleotides, the CDR3 is TGCAGTGCTAGAGATGGGCGGGGGATCTCCTACGAGCAGTACTTC. Encoded protein: CSARDGRGISYEQYF.

This chain uses TRBV4-1 with TRBJ1-1; weak D call: TRBD1 (6 bases). The V gene's germline CDR1 is MGHRA and CDR2 YSYEKL. V was trimmed by 1 base and J by 5 bases, leaving 14 bases between them. The CDR3 is 15 residues long. The DNA for the CDR3 is TGCGCCAGCAGCCAAGGGCCAGGGGCCGGGACTGAAGCTTTCTTT. It translates to CASSQGPGAGTEAFF.

CDR3 residues: CSARGRGTGDSPLHF. The DNA of the CDR3 is TGCAGTGCTAGAGGTCGTGGGACAGGGGATTCACCCCTCCACTTT. V is TRBV20-1 and J is TRBJ1-6; 10 nucleotides align to TRBD1. This CDR3 comprises 15 residues. Unmatched junction bases numbered 5, after V lost 1 base and J lost 8 bases. Germline V lookup: CDR1 DFQATT, CDR2 SNEGSKA (reference sequence).

The rearrangement joins TRBV4-3 to TRBJ2-1, with TRBD1 matching 7 bases. After removal of 1 base from V and 6 bases from J, the junction contained 6 bases not matched to a gene. This CDR3 is 15 amino acids long. The germline V gene has CDR1 LGHNA and CDR2 YSLEER. The CDR3 DNA sequence: TGCGCCAGCAGCCAAGCACAGGGGTTGGGCAATGAGCAGTTCTTC. Encoded protein: CASSQAQGLGNEQFF.

This chain connects TRBV5-1 to TRBJ2-1, with D perhaps being TRBD1 or TRBD2 (5 bases each). Deletions cut 6 bases from V and 8 bases from J, with 18 bases between. The CDR3 contains 14 residues. Germline V lookup: CDR1 SGHRS, CDR2 YFSETQ. The CDR3 nucleotides read TGCGCCAGCACCCTTGGGGGAGCTGGCTATGAGCAGTTCTTC. Residues: CASTLGGAGYEQFF.

V gene TRBV7-9 combines with J gene TRBJ2-3; D is undetermined. Germline CDR1 is SEHNR and CDR2 is FQNEAQ (reference sequence). With 2 bases removed from V and 5 bases from J, the gap between germline ends came to 17 bases. The CDR3 sequence is 16 residues long. CDR3 nucleotides: TGTGCCAGCAGCTTATTCCCCGCGGCGATGGAAGATACGCAGTATTTT. Its protein product is CASSLFPAAMEDTQYF.

This clonotype came up a few times. The chain has TRBV29-1 and TRBJ2-3; D call uncertain. The ends were cut back, 2 bases at V and 5 bases at J, with 11 bases in the middle. Looked up from germline, CDR1 is SQVTM and CDR2 is ANQGSEA. CDR3 size: 13 residues. CDR3 coding DNA: TGCAGCGTTGAATCGATGAACGGAGATACGCAGTATTTT. This gives the protein CSVESMNGDTQYF.

The chain employs TRBV4-1 and TRBJ2-6, with a weak D call TRBD1 (5 bases). There are 17 residues in the CDR3. V lost 4 bases to trimming and J lost 1 base, with 14 bases between them. Germline assignment: CDR1 MGHRA and CDR2 YSYEKL. CDR3 nucleotide sequence: TGCGCCAGCAGCCTCAGGGCCTCTCTGTCTGGGGCCAACGTCCTGACTTTC. Protein product: CASSLRASLSGANVLTF.

The chain joins TRBV18 to TRBJ2-7, with D possibly TRBD1 on 6 matching bases. CDR1 and CDR2 from the germline V gene are KGHSH and LQKENI. V lost 6 bases, J lost 3 bases, and 12 bases lay in between. The CDR3 runs to 13 residues. The CDR3 region is CASSNGQNYEQYF. Here the CDR3 DNA reads TGTGCCAGCTCGAACGGACAGAACTACGAGCAGTACTTC.

The J gene is TRBJ1-1, the V gene TRBV29-1, with TRBD1 matching 7 bases. The V gene's germline CDR1 is SQVTM and CDR2 ANQGSEA. Trimming at V came to 6 bases and at J to 5 bases, leaving 6 bases not matched to a gene. The CDR3 totals 12 residues. The CDR3 is CSVQGKVTEAFF. CDR3 bases: TGCAGCGTACAGGGGAAGGTGACTGAAGCTTTCTTT.

The gene calls are TRBV25-1 and TRBJ1-1; 8 bases line up with TRBD1. The V and J ends lost 3 bases and 2 bases, in that order; junction bases with no gene match: 8. CDR1 and CDR2 (germline): MGHDK, SYGVNS. The CDR3 has 16 residues. The CDR3 here is CASSDPQGARNTEAFF. The CDR3 coding sequence is TGTGCCAGCAGTGACCCCCAGGGGGCGCGAAACACTGAAGCTTTCTTT.

The CDR3 here is CASSLFRGDEYGYTF. As DNA, the CDR3 is TGTGCCAGCAGTTTATTCCGGGGGGACGAATATGGCTACACCTTC. V usage is TRBV27 and J usage is TRBJ1-2; D possibly corresponds to TRBD1 (5 bases). The length of the CDR3 is 15 residues. Germline V gene lookup returns CDR1 MNHEY and CDR2 SMNVEV (reference sequence). V was pared by 1 base and J by 5 bases, with 14 bases between.

The chain is built from TRBV2 and TRBJ1-5; TRBD1 agrees at 9 bases. Germline V gene sequence: CDR1 SNHLY, CDR2 FYNNEI. The CDR3 is 13 amino acids. Losses at the gene ends were 11 bases for V and 7 bases for J; bases not matched to a gene: 9. The CDR3 sequence is CASMGTGTQPQHF. CDR3 DNA sequence: TGTGCCTCGATGGGGACAGGGACCCAGCCCCAGCATTTT.

Regarding this clonotype: A read error may account for a junction end that differs from germline. The chain carries TRBV4-1 and TRBJ2-1; a weak D match, TRBD1 (6 bases). Germline assignment: CDR1 MGHRA and CDR2 YSYEKL. The CDR3 runs 15 residues. The CDR3 DNA sequence: TGCGCCAGCAACCAAGGGGCAGGGGACGCCGGTGAGCAGTTCTTC. Amino acids: CASNQGAGDAGEQFF.

This clonotype was seen a few times. The chain uses TRBV19 and TRBJ2-6, with 11 bases fitting TRBD2. J was trimmed by 0 bases and V by 10 bases; bases with no gene match: 8. Germline V CDR1 and CDR2: LNHDA, SQIVND (reference sequence). The CDR3 totals 17 residues. This chain's CDR3 is CATQRTSGGSGANVLTF. The CDR3 DNA is TGTGCCACCCAGAGAACTAGCGGGGGCTCTGGGGCCAACGTCCTGACTTTC.

The chain has TRBV7-9 and TRBJ2-1; perhaps TRBD1 as D (9 bases). The CDR3 is 19 residues long. Trimming left V 5 bases short and J 7 bases short, with 30 bases between. Germline V CDR1 and CDR2: SEHNR, FQNEAQ (reference sequence). CDR3 amino acids: CASSHRTGATGGPYNEQFF. CDR3 nucleotides: TGTGCCAGCAGCCACCGGACAGGGGCGACGGGGGGGCCTTATAATGAGCAGTTCTTC. The full variable domain, rest sourced from reference TRBV7-9 and TRBJ2-1, is DTGVSQNPRHKITKRGQNVTFRCDPISEHNRLYWYRQTLGQGPEFLTYFQNEAQLEKSRLLSDRFSAERPKGSFSTLEIQRTEQGDSAMYLCASSHRTGATGGPYNEQFFGPGTRLTVL.

The J gene is TRBJ2-4, the V gene TRBV11-2; 8 bases agree with TRBD1. CDR1 and CDR2 (germline): SGHAT, FQNNGV. The CDR3 contains 14 residues. J gave up 4 bases and V 9 bases, and 8 bases lay outside the gene matches. CDR3 protein: CASQGARGKNIQYF. The DNA for the CDR3 is TGTGCCAGTCAGGGGGCGCGAGGGAAAAACATTCAGTACTTC.

The chain carries TRBV4-1 and TRBJ1-2; D uncertain. V was cut by 4 bases and J by 3 bases, with 12 bases left in between. This CDR3 is 14 amino acids long. Germline V gene sequence: CDR1 MGHRA, CDR2 YSYEKL. The DNA of the CDR3 is TGCGCCAGCAGCCGCACCCAGCTTGACTATGGCTACACCTTC. This translates into CASSRTQLDYGYTF.

The rearrangement uses TRBV6-2 or TRBV6-3 and TRBJ2-6; no clear D. Trimming shortened V by 5 bases and J by 1 base, and 12 bases separated the two germline ends. Germline V gene sequence: CDR1 MNHEY, CDR2 SVGEGT. The CDR3 covers 16 residues. The CDR3, as DNA: TGTGCCAGCAGTCACTGGACCTCATCTGGGGCCAACGTCCTGACTTTC. It yields the protein CASSHWTSSGANVLTF.